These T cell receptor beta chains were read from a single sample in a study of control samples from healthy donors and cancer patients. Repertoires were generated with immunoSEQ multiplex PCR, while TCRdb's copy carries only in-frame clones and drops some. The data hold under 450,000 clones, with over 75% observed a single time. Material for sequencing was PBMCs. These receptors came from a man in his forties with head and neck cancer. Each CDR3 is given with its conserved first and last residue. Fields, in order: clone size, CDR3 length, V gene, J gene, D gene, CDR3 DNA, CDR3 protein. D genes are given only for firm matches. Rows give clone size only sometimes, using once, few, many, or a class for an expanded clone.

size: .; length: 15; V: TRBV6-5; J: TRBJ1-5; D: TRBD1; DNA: TGTGCCAGCAGTTGGGGACAGGGGGGGGAAGAGCCCCAGCATTTT; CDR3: CASSWGQGGEEPQHF
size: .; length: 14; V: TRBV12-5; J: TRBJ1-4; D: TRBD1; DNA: TGTGCTAGCACTAAACAGGGGGCCGGAGAAAAACTGTTTTTT; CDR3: CASTKQGAGEKLFF
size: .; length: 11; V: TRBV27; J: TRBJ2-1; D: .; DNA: TGTGCCAGTTACTACAGGAATGAGCAGTTCTTC; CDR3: CASYYRNEQFF
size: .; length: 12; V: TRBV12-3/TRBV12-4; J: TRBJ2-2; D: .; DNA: TGTGCCAGCTTATGGGACACCGGGGAGCTGTTTTTT; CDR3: CASLWDTGELFF
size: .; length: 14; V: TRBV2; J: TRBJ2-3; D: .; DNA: TGTGCCAGCGTACTAGCCCCTGGCCCAGATACGCAGTATTTT; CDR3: CASVLAPGPDTQYF
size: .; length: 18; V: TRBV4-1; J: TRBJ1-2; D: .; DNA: TGCGCCAGCAGCCAAGATTTTGGCGCAGGTGGGGCCTTGGGAGGCTACACCTTC; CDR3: CASSQDFGAGGALGGYTF
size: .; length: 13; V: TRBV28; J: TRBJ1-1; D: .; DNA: TGTGCCAGCAGTTCCTCCGGGAGCACTGAAGCTTTCTTT; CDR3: CASSSSGSTEAFF
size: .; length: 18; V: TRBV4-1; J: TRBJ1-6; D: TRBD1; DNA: TGCGCCAGCAGTCTTGGACAGGGGGCCTTCTCCTATAATTCACCCCTCCACTTT; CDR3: CASSLGQGAFSYNSPLHF
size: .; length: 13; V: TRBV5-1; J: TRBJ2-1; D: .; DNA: TGCGCCAGCAGCTTGCCAGGGAATCTTGAGCAGTTCTTC; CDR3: CASSLPGNLEQFF
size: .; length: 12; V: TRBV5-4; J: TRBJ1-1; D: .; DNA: TGTGCCAGCAGTCGCGGGGGGACTGAAGCTTTCTTT; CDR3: CASSRGGTEAFF
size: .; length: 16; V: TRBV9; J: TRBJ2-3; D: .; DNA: TGTGCCAGCAGCAAAGGAGGGGAAGCTCGCACAGATACGCAGTATTTT; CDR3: CASSKGGEARTDTQYF
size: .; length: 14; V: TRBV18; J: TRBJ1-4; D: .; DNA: TGTGCCAGCTCACCACAGGGGATTGGGGAAAAACTGTTTTTT; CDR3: CASSPQGIGEKLFF
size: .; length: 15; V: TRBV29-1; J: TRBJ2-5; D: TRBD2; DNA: TGCAGCGTTGGAGCTAGCGGGATCCCAGGGGAGACCCAGTACTTC; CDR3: CSVGASGIPGETQYF
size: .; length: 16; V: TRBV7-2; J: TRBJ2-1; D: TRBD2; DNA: TGTGCCAGCAGCTTAGGGGGAATGCGGGGGGCACAGGAGCAGTTCTTC; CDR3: CASSLGGMRGAQEQFF
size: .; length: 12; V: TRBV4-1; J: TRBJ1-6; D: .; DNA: TGCGCCAGCAGCCAAGAGATTTCACCCCTCCACTTT; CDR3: CASSQEISPLHF
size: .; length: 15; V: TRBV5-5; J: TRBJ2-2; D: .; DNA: TGTGCCAGCAGCTTGGGGCAGGGGTTCACCGGGGAGCTGTTTTTT; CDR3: CASSLGQGFTGELFF
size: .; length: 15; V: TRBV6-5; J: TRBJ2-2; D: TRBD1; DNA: TGTGCCAGCAGAACGGGACAGACGAACACCGGGGAGCTGTTTTTT; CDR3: CASRTGQTNTGELFF
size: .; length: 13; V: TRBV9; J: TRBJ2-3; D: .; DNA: TGTGCCAGCAGCGTAGCCACCACAGATACGCAGTATTTT; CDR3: CASSVATTDTQYF
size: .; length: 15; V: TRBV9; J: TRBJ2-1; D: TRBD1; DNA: TGTGCCAGCAGCCCGAGGACAGGCTCCTACAATGAGCAGTTCTTC; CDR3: CASSPRTGSYNEQFF
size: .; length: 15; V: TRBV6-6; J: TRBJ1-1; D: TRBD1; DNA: TGTGCCAGCAGTTACCTGACAGGGGGAGGTACTGAAGCTTTCTTT; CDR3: CASSYLTGGGTEAFF
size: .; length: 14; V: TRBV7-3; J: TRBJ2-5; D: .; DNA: TGTGCCAGCAGCTTATACGGGGGACAAGAGACCCAGTACTTC; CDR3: CASSLYGGQETQYF
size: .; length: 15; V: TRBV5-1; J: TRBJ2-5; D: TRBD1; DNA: TGCGCCAGCAGCTTGGCGACAGGGGGCGCAGAGACCCAGTACTTC; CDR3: CASSLATGGAETQYF
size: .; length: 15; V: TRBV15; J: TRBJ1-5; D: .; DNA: TGTGCCACCAGCATCGGAGACGTGGCCAATCAGCCCCAGCATTTT; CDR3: CATSIGDVANQPQHF
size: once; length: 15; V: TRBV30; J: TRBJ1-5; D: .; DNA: TGTGCCTGGAGTGGGGGCCGAAGGAGTAATCAGCCCCAGCATTTT; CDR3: CAWSGGRRSNQPQHF
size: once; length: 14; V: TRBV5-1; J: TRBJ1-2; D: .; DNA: TGCGCCAGCAGCTTTGGGTATTCCACCTATGGCTACACCTTC; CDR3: CASSFGYSTYGYTF
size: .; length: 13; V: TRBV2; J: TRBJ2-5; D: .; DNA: TGTGCCAGCAGTGCAAACAGCCAAGAGACCCAGTACTTC; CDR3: CASSANSQETQYF
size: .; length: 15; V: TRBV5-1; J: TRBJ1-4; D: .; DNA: TGCGCCAGCAGCAAAGACCCGGGAGGGAACGAAAAACTGTTTTTT; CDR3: CASSKDPGGNEKLFF
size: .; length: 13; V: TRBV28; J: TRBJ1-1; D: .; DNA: TGTGCCAGCAGTAGGGGGGTCGGCCGTGAAGCTTTCTTT; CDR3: CASSRGVGREAFF
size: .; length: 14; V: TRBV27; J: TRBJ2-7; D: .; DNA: TGTGCCAGCAGTTTGAGCCCAAGCTCCTACGAGCAGTACTTC; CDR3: CASSLSPSSYEQYF
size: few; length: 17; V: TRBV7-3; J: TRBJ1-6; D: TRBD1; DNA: TGTGCCAGCAGCTTAAGTGCAGGGGGCGGATATAATTCACCCCTCCACTTT; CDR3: CASSLSAGGGYNSPLHF
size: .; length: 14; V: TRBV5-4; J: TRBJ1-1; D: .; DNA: TGTGCCAGCAGCCCTACAGGAACGAACACTGAAGCTTTCTTT; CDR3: CASSPTGTNTEAFF
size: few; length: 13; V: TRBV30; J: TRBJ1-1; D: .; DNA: TGTGCCTGGAGTGTACGGGGGAACACTGAAGCTTTCTTT; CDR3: CAWSVRGNTEAFF
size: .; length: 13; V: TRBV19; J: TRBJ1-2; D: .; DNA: TGTGCCAGTAGCGAAAGAGCTAACTATGGCTACACCTTC; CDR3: CASSERANYGYTF
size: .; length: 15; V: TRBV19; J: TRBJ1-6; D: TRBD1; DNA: TGTGCCAGTAGCCCCGGGACAGGGGAGAGTTCACCCCTCCACTTT; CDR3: CASSPGTGESSPLHF
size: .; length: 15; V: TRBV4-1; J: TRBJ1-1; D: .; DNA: TGCGCCAGCAGCCTCGATATTACAGGGAACACTGAAGCTTTCTTT; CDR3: CASSLDITGNTEAFF
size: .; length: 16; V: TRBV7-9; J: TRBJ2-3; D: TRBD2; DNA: TGTGCCAGCAGCTTAGGAACTAGCGGGGTCACAGATACGCAGTATTTT; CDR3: CASSLGTSGVTDTQYF
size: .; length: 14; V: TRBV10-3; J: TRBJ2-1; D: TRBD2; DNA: TGTGCCACCGCGGAGGTAGCGGGAGCTAATGAGCAGTTCTTC; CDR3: CATAEVAGANEQFF
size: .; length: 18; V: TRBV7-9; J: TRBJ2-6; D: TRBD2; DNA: TGTGCCAGCAGCGCCTCGACTAGCGGGAGCTCTGGGGCCAACGTCCTGACTTTC; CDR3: CASSASTSGSSGANVLTF
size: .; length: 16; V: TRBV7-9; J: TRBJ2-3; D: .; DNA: TGTGCCAGCAGCTCAGGAGGAGCGTATCGCACAGATACGCAGTATTTT; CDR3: CASSSGGAYRTDTQYF
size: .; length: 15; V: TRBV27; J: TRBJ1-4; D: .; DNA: TGTGCCAGCAGTTTAAAAGGCGGGGTGTGGGAAAAACTGTTTTTT; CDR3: CASSLKGGVWEKLFF
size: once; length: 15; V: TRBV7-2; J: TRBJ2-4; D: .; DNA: TGTGCCAGCAGCTTATTAGGGGGGGCGGCCCCCATTCAGTACTTC; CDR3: CASSLLGGAAPIQYF
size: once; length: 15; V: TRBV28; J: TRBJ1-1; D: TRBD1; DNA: TGTGCCAGCAGTTCCTTCCAGGGGGCAAACACTGAAGCTTTCTTT; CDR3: CASSSFQGANTEAFF
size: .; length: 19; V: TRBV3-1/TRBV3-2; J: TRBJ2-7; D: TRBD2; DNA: TGTGCCAGCAGCCAAGAATGGGCGGGAGGGGTTTTGGGTTCCTACGAGCAGTACTTC; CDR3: CASSQEWAGGVLGSYEQYF
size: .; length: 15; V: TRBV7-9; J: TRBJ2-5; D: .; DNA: TGTGCCAGCAGCTTAGTGGGTCGCTTTGGAGAGACCCAGTACTTC; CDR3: CASSLVGRFGETQYF
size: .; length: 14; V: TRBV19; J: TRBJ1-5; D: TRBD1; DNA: TGTGCCAGCGAGCAGGGACAGGGGAGTCAGCCCCAGCATTTT; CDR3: CASEQGQGSQPQHF
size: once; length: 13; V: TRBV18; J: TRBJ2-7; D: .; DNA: TGTGCCAGCTCACCCGAGCAGGGGAACGAGCAGTACTTC; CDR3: CASSPEQGNEQYF
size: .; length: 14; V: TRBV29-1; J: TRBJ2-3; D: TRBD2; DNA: TGCAGCGTTGTGCAGAGCGGGAGAGCAGATACGCAGTATTTT; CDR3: CSVVQSGRADTQYF
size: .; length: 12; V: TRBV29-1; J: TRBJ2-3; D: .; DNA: TGCAGCGGCGCTGGGTCGGGGGATACGCAGTATTTT; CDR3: CSGAGSGDTQYF
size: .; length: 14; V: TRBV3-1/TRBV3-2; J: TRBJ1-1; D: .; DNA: TGTGCCAGCAGCCCCTGGAATGGAAACACTGAAGCTTTCTTT; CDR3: CASSPWNGNTEAFF
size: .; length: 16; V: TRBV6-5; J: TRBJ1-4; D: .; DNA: TGTGCCAGCAGTTACAGTATGGGGGAAACTAATGAAAAACTGTTTTTT; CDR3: CASSYSMGETNEKLFF
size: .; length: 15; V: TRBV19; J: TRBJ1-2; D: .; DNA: TGTGCCAGTAGGACCACTAAGGGCACGGGGGCTGGCTACACCTTC; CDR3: CASRTTKGTGAGYTF
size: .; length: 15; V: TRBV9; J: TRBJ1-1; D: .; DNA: TGTGCCAGCAGCCCCCCAGGGAGGGTGAACACTGAAGCTTTCTTT; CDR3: CASSPPGRVNTEAFF
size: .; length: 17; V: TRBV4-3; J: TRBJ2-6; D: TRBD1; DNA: TGCGCCAGCGACCCCGGGACAGGGGGCGCTGGGGCCAACGTCCTGACTTTC; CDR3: CASDPGTGGAGANVLTF
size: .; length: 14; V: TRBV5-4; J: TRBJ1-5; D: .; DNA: TGTGCCAGCAGCTTGTGGGGGGCTGCTCAGCCCCAGCATTTT; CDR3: CASSLWGAAQPQHF
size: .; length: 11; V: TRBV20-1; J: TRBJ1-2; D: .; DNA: TGCAGTGCCTCGGATTTCTATGGCTACACCTTC; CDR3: CSASDFYGYTF